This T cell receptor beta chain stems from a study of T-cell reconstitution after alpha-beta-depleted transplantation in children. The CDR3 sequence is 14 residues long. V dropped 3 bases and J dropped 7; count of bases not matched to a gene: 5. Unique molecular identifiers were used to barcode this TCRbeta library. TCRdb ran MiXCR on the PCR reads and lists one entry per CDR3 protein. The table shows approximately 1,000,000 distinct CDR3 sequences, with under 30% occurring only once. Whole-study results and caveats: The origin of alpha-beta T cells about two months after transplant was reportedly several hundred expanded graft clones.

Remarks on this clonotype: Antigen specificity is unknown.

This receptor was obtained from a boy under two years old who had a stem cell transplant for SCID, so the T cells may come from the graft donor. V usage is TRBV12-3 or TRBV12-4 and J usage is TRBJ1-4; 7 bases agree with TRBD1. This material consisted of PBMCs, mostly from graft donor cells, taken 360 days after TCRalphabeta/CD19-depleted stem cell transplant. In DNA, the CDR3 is TGTGCCAGCAGTTTTACTGGGACAGCTGAAAAACTGTTTTTT. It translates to CASSFTGTAEKLFF.